This TCR beta chain is from a study of cytomegalovirus exposure and HLA in healthy donors. Study observations and caveats: The tendency of first-cohort TCR clusters to co-occur in the roughly 130 validation repertoires was the finding of a later analysis.

Using immunoSEQ multiplex PCR, the repertoire was profiled, and TCRdb retains in-frame clones only, with some absent. This sample has tens of thousands of clones, with roughly 92% found just once. CDR1 is LGHNA and CDR2 is YSLEER in the germline V gene. Trimming pared 0 bases from V and 3 bases from J, leaving 6 bases between. This CDR3 is built from 13 residues. About this clone: Its antigen is undetermined.

The receptor comes from a man aged 18-30 years in good health and CMV-seronegative. Sequencing was done on a sample of PBMCs. The chain links TRBV4-3 to TRBJ2-7; D remains ambiguous. The CDR3 sequence is CASSQDSNYEQYF. Here the CDR3 DNA reads TGCGCCAGCAGCCAAGATAGCAACTACGAGCAGTACTTC.